This TCR beta chain was retrieved from a study of beta chain features in type 1 diabetes. Expressed TCRB transcripts were sequenced after all isolated RNA was converted to cDNA. TCRdb keeps only in-frame clones here, not all; method: immunoSEQ multiplex PCR. This table has more than 350,000 clones, roughly an eighth appearing once. This clone has only a few counts. What it binds is unknown. Germline CDR1 SGHNT, CDR2 YYREEE (reference sequence). Trimming left V 4 bases short and J 3 bases short, with 14 bases between. This CDR3 is 15 amino acids long. Broader study findings: These data did not resolve whether HLA type affects TCRB rearrangement. Within patients, naive, central memory and Treg TCRB repertoires seemed more similar than within healthy donors. There was a moderate but significant shortening of TCRB CDR3s in all four CD4+ subsets of Type 1 diabetes patients.

The sequencing sample was made of naive CD4+ T cells from blood. The source is a woman in her late teens or twenties in good health. The V and J genes are TRBV5-4 and TRBJ2-4; a weak D match, TRBD2 (7 bases). This chain's CDR3 is CASSPGGAGKNIQYF. DNA of the CDR3: TGTGCCAGCAGCCCTGGGGGGGCGGGCAAAAACATTCAGTACTTC.